Following are 21 T cell receptor beta chains from one sample sequenced in a study of T cells in Graves' hyperthyroidism and ophthalmopathy. TCR beta CDR3 regions were amplified from RNA. When the TCR CDR3 underwent first-round RT-PCR, the HTBI primer set was used. TCRdb recomputed calls from the multiplex PCR reads with MiXCR, one row per CDR3 protein. The sample holds more than 500,000 distinct CDR3 sequences, 35% to 55% seen once. The sample comprised peripheral blood or thyroid tissue (not recorded which). These receptors all stem from an adult woman with Graves' disease, either hyperthyroidism or ophthalmopathy (not recorded which).

The V gene is TRBV4-3, the J gene TRBJ1-5; D unclear. The CDR3 is 15 residues long. Germline V gene sequence: CDR1 LGHNA, CDR2 YSLEER. V gave up 0 bases and J gave up 2 bases, with 8 bases separating them. The CDR3 DNA reads TGCGCCAGCAGCCAAGATCGCTTCGGCAATCAGCCCCAGCATTTT. Its protein is CASSQDRFGNQPQHF.

This clonotype was detected a few times. A read error may explain this, as a much larger clone is one base away. The gene calls are TRBV15 and TRBJ2-2; tentatively, D is TRBD2 (5 bases). CDR3 length: 16 amino acids. In germline, CDR1 is LNHNV, CDR2 YYDKDF (reference sequence). CDR3 sequence reads: CATNTPETANTGEPFF. CDR3 nucleotide sequence: TGTGCCACCAACACCCCAGAGACCGCGAACACCGGGGAGCCGTTTTTT.

This chain uses TRBV7-9 with TRBJ1-2; weak D call: TRBD1 (5 bases). V was trimmed by 6 bases and J by 4 bases, leaving 12 bases between them. The CDR3 is 13 residues long. Germline-derived CDR1 and CDR2 are SEHNR and FQNEAQ (reference sequence). The CDR3 spells CASSPDSIYGYTF. CDR3 bases: TGTGCCAGCAGTCCTGACAGTATCTATGGCTACACCTTC.

The chain employs TRBV29-1 and TRBJ1-1; no firm D call. In germline, CDR1 is SQVTM, CDR2 ANQGSEA. Trimming removed 7 bases from V and 2 bases from J, with 8 bases in between. The CDR3 sequence is 11 residues long. DNA for the CDR3: TGCAGCGCCGGCTTAAACACTGAAGCTTTCTTT. This gives the protein CSAGLNTEAFF.

This clonotype was counted ten times or more. The chain is built from TRBV6-1 and TRBJ1-1; possibly TRBD1 for D (6 bases). V was trimmed by 4 bases and J by 1 base, leaving 13 bases between them. CDR3 length equals 15 residues. Germline assignment: CDR1 MNHNS and CDR2 SASEGT. The CDR3 spells CASSVETGGNTEAFF. The CDR3 nucleotides are TGTGCCAGCAGTGTAGAGACAGGAGGGAACACTGAAGCTTTCTTT.

This clonotype was seen repeatedly, ten times or more. The chain carries TRBV7-9 and TRBJ1-4; D is undetermined. Germline assignment: CDR1 SEHNR and CDR2 FQNEAQ (reference sequence). V lost 1 base and J 2 bases, leaving 8 bases between the germline ends. There are 15 residues in the CDR3. The CDR3 coding sequence is TGTGCCAGCAGCTTAGGGGTCGGGACTAATGAAAAACTGTTTTTT. It specifies CASSLGVGTNEKLFF.

This clonotype was recorded many times. This chain joins TRBV5-1 and TRBJ1-6; TRBD1 matches at 7 bases. The CDR3 is 18 amino acids. Germline lookup yields CDR1 SGHRS and CDR2 YFSETQ. V shed 0 bases and J 11 bases; nucleotides not matched to a gene: 17. The CDR3: CASSLGYRDRYAVTPLHF. Written as DNA, the CDR3 is TGCGCCAGCAGCTTGGGCTACCGGGACAGATATGCGGTGACACCCCTCCACTTT.

This clonotype was counted at least ten times. The genes are TRBV29-1 and TRBJ1-4, with D uncertain. The germline gives CDR1 SQVTM, CDR2 ANQGSEA. The length of the CDR3 is 12 residues. Between the trimmed V and J ends, which lost 4 bases and 7 bases, there was a span of 10 bases. CDR3 in amino acids: CSVGFVGEKLFF. The CDR3 DNA reads TGCAGCGTTGGATTCGTAGGTGAAAAACTGTTTTTT. Supplemented by reference TRBV29-1 and TRBJ1-4, the full variable domain reads SAVISQKPSRDICQRGTSLTIQCQVDSQVTMMFWYRQQPGQSLTLIATANQGSEATYESGFVIDKFPISRPNLTFSTLTVSNMSPEDSSIYLCSVGFVGEKLFFGSGTQLSVL.

This clonotype was seen at least ten times. The chain is built from TRBV7-9 and TRBJ1-4, with 9 bases lining up with TRBD1. V lost 3 bases and J lost 5; bases outside the gene matches: 4. Per the germline V gene, CDR1 is SEHNR and CDR2 is FQNEAQ (reference sequence). This CDR3 contains 15 residues. The chain's CDR3 is CASSLGDRDNEKLFF. CDR3 coding DNA: TGTGCCAGCAGCTTGGGGGACAGGGACAATGAAAAACTGTTTTTT.

The CDR3 is CASSLRKTSGRGEQYF. The CDR3 DNA sequence: TGTGCCAGCAGTTTACGGAAAACTAGCGGGAGGGGTGAGCAGTACTTC. J is TRBJ2-7 and V is TRBV19, with TRBD2 matching 13 bases. CDR1 is LNHDA and CDR2 is SQIVND in the germline V gene (reference sequence). V shed 9 bases, J shed 7 bases, and the junction held 15 bases outside the gene matches. This CDR3 spans 16 amino acids.

This clonotype was observed a handful of times. The rearrangement links TRBV2 to TRBJ2-1, with D possibly called TRBD1 or TRBD2 (5 bases each). The CDR3 sequence is 15 residues long. From germline, CDR1 is SNHLY and CDR2 FYNNEI. V lost 6 bases and J 5 bases, leaving 17 bases between the germline ends. CDR3 in amino acids: CASSLRWGIDNEQFF. The CDR3 DNA reads as TGTGCCAGCAGCCTTAGGTGGGGGATCGACAATGAGCAGTTCTTC.

This clonotype appeared a few times. V is TRBV13 and J is TRBJ2-7, with a weak D call TRBD1 (5 bases). Germline CDR1 is PRHDT and CDR2 is FYEKMQ (reference sequence). V was clipped by 4 bases and J by 6 bases, with 22 bases between them. The CDR3 covers 16 residues. The CDR3 sequence is CASSSKPLRGTSEQYF. The DNA for the CDR3 is TGTGCCAGCAGCTCAAAGCCTTTAAGGGGAACTTCCGAGCAGTACTTC. Variable domain in full (rest from reference TRBV13 and TRBJ2-7): AAGVIQSPRHLIKEKRETATLKCYPIPRHDTVYWYQQGPGQDPQFLISFYEKMQSDKGSIPDRFSAQQFSDYHSELNMSSLELGDSALYFCASSSKPLRGTSEQYFGPGTRLTVT.

This clonotype was picked up many times. This sequence joins TRBV2 and TRBJ1-5, with a weak D call TRBD1 (6 bases). The CDR3 spans 16 residues. V lost 2 bases, J lost 5 bases, and 16 bases lay in between. Germline V CDR1 and CDR2: SNHLY, FYNNEI. The chain's CDR3 is CASSEPQGGGDQPQHF. CDR3 bases: TGTGCCAGCAGTGAACCCCAAGGGGGGGGGGATCAGCCCCAGCATTTT.

This clonotype was seen many times. The J gene is TRBJ2-2, the V gene TRBV19, with 8 bases aligning to TRBD1. The V and J ends lost 2 bases and 4 bases, in that order; junction bases with no gene match: 0. The CDR3 is 14 residues long. Germline-derived CDR1 and CDR2 are LNHDA and SQIVND (reference sequence). The CDR3 is CASSITGGTGELFF. The DNA for the CDR3 is TGTGCCAGTAGTATAACAGGGGGCACCGGGGAGCTGTTTTTT.

This chain joins TRBV6-1 and TRBJ2-7; TRBD1 agrees at 7 bases. V lost 8 bases and J lost 6; bases outside the gene matches: 10. There are 13 residues in the CDR3. Per germline, CDR1 MNHNS and CDR2 SASEGT. The CDR3 spells CASGSTGVPEQYF. CDR3 DNA: TGTGCCAGCGGGAGTACAGGGGTCCCCGAGCAGTACTTC.

Many counts were recorded for this clonotype. The V and J genes are TRBV5-4 and TRBJ2-7, with 10 bases fitting TRBD2. CDR3 length: 16 amino acids. Germline CDR1 and CDR2: SGHNT and YYREEE (reference sequence). Germline trimming cut 4 bases from V and 0 bases from J; bases unmatched to any gene: 7. The CDR3 loop reads CASSLSLAGVSYEQYF. The CDR3, as DNA: TGTGCCAGCAGCCTCTCCCTAGCGGGAGTCTCCTACGAGCAGTACTTC. Together with reference TRBV5-4 and TRBJ2-7, the CDR3 gives the full variable domain: ETGVTQSPTHLIKTRGQQVTLRCSSQSGHNTVSWYQQALGQGPQFIFQYYREEENGRGNFPPRFSGLQFPNYSSELNVNALELDDSALYLCASSLSLAGVSYEQYFGPGTRLTVT.

There are a few counts of this clonotype. This rearrangement joins TRBV27 to TRBJ1-4, with D perhaps TRBD1 (6 bases). In germline, CDR1 is MNHEY, CDR2 SMNVEV (reference sequence). The CDR3 runs to 13 residues. Trimming removed 4 bases from V and 8 bases from J, with 11 bases in between. CDR3: CASSWGRGEKLFF. DNA of the CDR3: TGTGCCAGCAGTTGGGGGCGTGGAGAAAAACTGTTTTTT.

The genes are TRBV30 and TRBJ1-2; no definite D call. Germline lookup yields CDR1 GTSNPN and CDR2 SVGIG (reference sequence). The V end was cut by 6 bases, the J end by 5 bases, with 13 bases between. The length of the CDR3 is 12 residues. CDR3 residues: CACFGRPYGYTF. The CDR3, as DNA: TGTGCCTGTTTTGGACGGCCTTATGGCTACACCTTC.

The chain uses TRBV7-9 and TRBJ1-5; 9 bases are shared with TRBD1. Germline V CDR1 and CDR2: SEHNR, FQNEAQ (reference sequence). V lost 5 bases, J lost 4 bases, and 9 bases stayed unmatched. The CDR3 spans 16 residues. Here the CDR3 reads CASSHSDRGENQPQHF. The DNA of the CDR3 is TGTGCCAGCAGCCATTCGGACAGGGGAGAGAATCAGCCCCAGCATTTT. The whole variable domain, remainder taken from reference TRBV7-9 and TRBJ1-5, is DTGVSQNPRHKITKRGQNVTFRCDPISEHNRLYWYRQTLGQGPEFLTYFQNEAQLEKSRLLSDRFSAERPKGSFSTLEIQRTEQGDSAMYLCASSHSDRGENQPQHFGDGTRLSIL.

V is TRBV7-2 and J is TRBJ2-5; 7 bases map to TRBD1. This CDR3 is built from 15 residues. Germline V gene data show CDR1 as SGHTA and CDR2 as FQGNSA. Trimming at V came to 1 base and at J to 3 bases, leaving 5 bases not matched to a gene. This chain's CDR3 is CASSLGDRREETQYF. The CDR3 DNA is TGTGCCAGCAGCTTAGGGGACAGAAGGGAAGAGACCCAGTACTTC.

The chain joins TRBV11-2 to TRBJ1-1, with D possibly TRBD1 on 5 matching bases. The CDR3 spans 12 residues. The germline V gene has CDR1 SGHAT and CDR2 FQNNGV. The V end was cut by 2 bases, the J end by 8 bases, with 9 bases between. The CDR3 DNA reads as TGTGCCAGCAGCTTAACGGCAGGGGAAGCTTTCTTT. Translating it yields CASSLTAGEAFF.